A single sample gave rise to the 8 T cell receptor beta chains below, sequenced in a study of OX40 agonist ivuxolimab in advanced cancers. The repertoire was sequenced with immunoSEQ multiplex PCR; TCRdb's copy has only in-frame clones and lacks some. The sample has some 40,000 clones, around 84% seen once; the top ten hold less than 20%. Here the sequenced sample was CD4+ or CD8+ T cells sorted from blood, taken in a trial of the OX40 agonist ivuxolimab. The source is an adult with an advanced solid tumor such as melanoma, head and neck, liver or kidney cancer.

The genes are TRBV11-3 and TRBJ2-2, with TRBD2 matching over 12 bases. The CDR3 has 16 residues. Germline assignment: CDR1 SGHNT and CDR2 YENEEA. Trimming took 5 bases from V and 3 from J; bases not matched to a gene: 4. Here the CDR3 reads CASSVPSGRDTGELFF. The DNA of the CDR3 is TGTGCCAGCAGCGTCCCTAGCGGGAGGGACACCGGGGAGCTGTTTTTT.

The chain has TRBV29-1 and TRBJ2-7; TRBD1 matches 8 bases. Trimming at V came to 4 bases and at J to 2 bases, leaving 1 base not matched to a gene. The CDR3 has 12 amino acids. CDR1 is SQVTM, CDR2 ANQGSEA, per germline. The CDR3 here is CSVVQGAYEQYF. Here the CDR3 DNA reads TGCAGCGTTGTACAGGGGGCCTACGAGCAGTACTTC.

The V call is TRBV27, the J call TRBJ2-7; D remains unclear. The V end lost 2 bases, the J end lost 6 bases, and 11 bases lay between the germline ends. From germline, CDR1 is MNHEY and CDR2 SMNVEV (reference sequence). CDR3 length: 13 residues. CDR3 sequence (DNA): TGTGCCAGCAGTTTAGGTCTTAGTTCCGAGCAGTACTTC. This codes for CASSLGLSSEQYF.

The chain carries TRBV27 and TRBJ2-1; a possible D gene is TRBD1 (8 bases). CDR3 length: 15 residues. The germline V gene has CDR1 MNHEY and CDR2 SMNVEV (reference sequence). V was clipped by 2 bases and J by 3 bases, with 11 bases between them. The CDR3 DNA reads TGTGCCAGCAGTTTAAACAGGGGGGGCTACAATGAGCAGTTCTTC. Protein: CASSLNRGGYNEQFF.

CDR3 sequence: CASTPGQGGGNTIYF. CDR3 nucleotide sequence: TGCGCCAGCACACCCGGACAGGGCGGAGGAAACACCATATATTTT. This sequence joins TRBV4-1 and TRBJ1-3; 8 positions match TRBD1. Trimming took 7 bases from V and 4 from J; bases not matched to a gene: 9. This CDR3 is 15 amino acids long. Germline-derived CDR1 and CDR2 are MGHRA and YSYEKL.

This clone was detected only a few times. V and J are TRBV7-9 and TRBJ2-1; TRBD2 matches at 13 bases. The CDR3 is made up of 16 amino acids. Germline values: CDR1 SEHNR, CDR2 FQNEAQ (reference sequence). V gave up 4 bases and J gave up 4 bases; unmatched junction bases: 4. CDR3 bases: TGTGCCAGCAGCTCTTCGGGACTAGCGGGATACAATGAGCAGTTCTTC. Protein sequence: CASSSSGLAGYNEQFF.

The rearrangement joins TRBV7-6 to TRBJ2-6, with D perhaps being TRBD1 or TRBD2 (5 bases each). The CDR3 has 17 residues. The V gene's germline CDR1 is SGHVS and CDR2 FNYEAQ. V dropped 0 bases and J dropped 0 bases, with 9 bases sitting between them. CDR3 in DNA: TGTGCCAGCAGCTTAGCGAGGGGTTCCTCTGGGGCCAACGTCCTGACTTTC. It encodes CASSLARGSSGANVLTF.

The chain has TRBV5-5 and TRBJ2-7; D possibly uses TRBD1 or TRBD2 (6 bases each). The CDR3 covers 16 residues. V lost 4 bases and J 2 bases, leaving 19 bases between the germline ends. Germline-derived CDR1 and CDR2 are SGHKS and YYEKEE (reference sequence). The CDR3 nucleotides are TGTGCCAGCAGCGTACAGGGCGGAGGGGGGACCTACGAGCAGTACTTC. Translation gives CASSVQGGGGTYEQYF.